This T cell receptor beta chain was obtained from a study of PD-L1 blockade in urothelial cancer (TCRdb year 2017). Study-level background: Therapy was started in 2014 for all patients, and atezolizumab 1,200 mg was administered intravenously every 3 weeks. Blood samples were analyzed 3 weeks after the start of treatment (second dose) and 6 weeks after the start of treatment. Blood samples yielded a median of about 150,000 T cells and more than 80,000 unique TCRs, with median clonality roughly 0.082. Pretreatment blood TCR-seq was available for under 35 patients, at least one posttreatment blood collection was obtained for 25 or so patients, and tumor TCR-seq was available for 25 or so patients. Durable clinical benefit was achieved by nine patients but not by the remaining 20. The study was an exploratory multi-omic analysis of somatic, immune and clinical correlates of response to PD-L1 blockade with atezolizumab in urothelial cancer. Progression-free survival longer than 6 months counted as durable clinical benefit, and TCR features were additionally tested against both progression-free and overall survival. Patients had an ECOG performance status of 0 or 1 and had received between 0 and 3 prior chemotherapy regimens. Pretreatment tumor samples, along with matched peripheral blood collected serially before and after atezolizumab treatment, underwent TCR sequencing. In the same patients who had TCR sequencing, pretreatment tumors also underwent whole exome sequencing and RNA sequencing. Twenty-five of 29 patients were males with bladder-origin urothelial cancer, and about 65% of the roughly 29 reported a prior smoking history. General findings and caveats noted by the study authors: At 3 weeks after the start of treatment, tumor-associated TCR clones in peripheral blood had expanded more in patients with durable benefit (n ≈ 24, p = 0.022). Improved progression-free and overall survival was found to be associated with pretreatment peripheral blood TCR clonality below the median. Because the sample size was small (n ≈ 30) and many exploratory analyses were performed, the results are intended to be hypothesis-generating.

The CDR3 runs 16 residues from the cysteine to the phenylalanine. Only the CDR3 portion is preserved as DNA: 48 bases, with reading frame beginning at the first base. V lost 4 bases and J lost 3 bases, and the count of bases not matched to a germline gene is 6. CDR1 and CDR2, per the germline V gene, are SGDLS and YYNGEE. The label giving this sample's time point can be read as: peripheral blood 6 weeks after treatment start. The cohort included 29 patients with locally advanced or metastatic urothelial carcinoma who were treated at Memorial Sloan Kettering on a trial protocol. Peripheral blood mononuclear cells were collected pretreatment and during treatment, with between 1 and 8 total time points per patient. The Qiagen DNeasy Blood extraction kit was used to purify genomic DNA from total PBMCs and tumor samples. PBMCs were collected pretreatment and during treatment, and were isolated and stored as previously described.

This clone came up a few times. Its antigen is not yet known. Base qualities are not recorded, but no much larger clone differs from it by a single base. Each PCR received spiked-in synthetic TCR analog templates so that absolute template abundance could be estimated from read counts. TCRbeta CDR3 regions were amplified from genomic DNA with bias-controlled V and J gene primers using the immunoSEQ assay. Sequencing of rearranged TCRbeta segments was performed at approximately 20X coverage. The authors' pipeline ran thus. Sequencing errors were corrected by clustering and CDR3s were annotated against IMGT to assign V, D and J genes. Out-of-frame and stop-codon sequences were excluded, and only productive TCRbeta rearrangements were used in downstream analyses. To compute clonality, Shannon entropy was normalized by the log of the number of unique productive sequences and then subtracted from one. Fisher's exact test with Benjamini-Hochberg correction, using a cutoff of adjusted p below 0.01, was how clones that differed between time points or between blood and tumor were identified. TCRdb stores this immuneACCESS table with in-frame sequences only. Part of the clones is absent; in the studies checked, under half of the shortfall reflects unresolved V genes, and no reason is known for the rest. The DNA gave D and trimming, while V, J and clone size come from that table. The sample contains approximately 110,000 clones, roughly 90% of them found a single time. Clones ranked in the top ten supply 3% to 4.5% of the sample.

This receptor was obtained from a man aged 60 to 69 with urothelial cancer. Sequencing used PBMCs, obtained around atezolizumab (anti-PD-L1) treatment. This receptor chain uses TRBV9 and TRBJ2-7; TRBD2 aligns with 14 central bases. The nucleotide sequence is TGTGCCAGCAGCTCGGGACTAGCGGGAGCACTCTACGAGCAGTACTTC. This is translated as CASSSGLAGALYEQYF.